Below are 10 T cell receptor beta chains sequenced from a single sample in a study of blood T cell repertoires in COVID-19. Sequencing was performed with immunoSEQ multiplex PCR; in TCRdb, only in-frame clones are kept and a portion is missing. The sample holds 40,000 or so clones; nearly 90% are singletons and the top ten take under 30%. Sequencing used peripheral blood. The receptors stem from a man aged 55-75 years with active or convalescent COVID-19.

This chain uses TRBV5-1 with TRBJ1-1; 7 nucleotides align to TRBD1. The germline gives CDR1 SGHRS, CDR2 YFSETQ. V lost 3 bases to trimming and J lost 1 base; unmatched junction nucleotides: 3. This CDR3 region has 14 residues. For the CDR3, the DNA is TGCGCCAGCAGCTCCGGGACAGAGAACACTGAAGCTTTCTTT. The encoded protein is CASSSGTENTEAFF.

There are a few counts of this clone. The rearrangement uses TRBV4-1 and TRBJ2-7, with D possibly TRBD2 on 6 matching bases. Trimming pared 0 bases from V and 4 bases from J, leaving 16 bases between. The CDR3 runs to 16 residues. CDR1 MGHRA and CDR2 YSYEKL come from the germline V gene. In DNA, the CDR3 is TGCGCCAGCAGCCAAGAGTTTAGCGGACCTGTTTACGAGCAGTACTTC. Translated: CASSQEFSGPVYEQYF.

The V and J genes are TRBV11-2 and TRBJ2-7, with D perhaps TRBD2 (5 bases). The CDR3 has 14 residues. V lost 5 bases and J lost 0, with 11 bases in between. The germline V gene has CDR1 SGHAT and CDR2 FQNNGV. Written as DNA, the CDR3 is TGTGCCAGCAGCGGTGGACTCCTCTCCTACGAGCAGTACTTC. Translated: CASSGGLLSYEQYF.

V is TRBV18 and J is TRBJ1-2; D is possibly TRBD1 (5 bases). The V and J ends lost 2 bases and 4 bases respectively, with 8 bases between them. This CDR3 comprises 13 residues. CDR1 and CDR2 from the germline V gene are KGHSH and LQKENI. CDR3 residues: CASSPGTSYGYTF. In nucleotides, the CDR3 is TGTGCCAGCTCACCAGGGACTAGCTATGGCTACACCTTC.

This chain uses TRBV24-1 with TRBJ2-1; D perhaps matches TRBD2 (5 bases). Deletions cut 7 bases from V and 4 bases from J, with 19 bases between. Per germline, CDR1 KGHDR and CDR2 SFDVKD. The length of the CDR3 is 16 residues. CDR3 loop: CATSPDGIRGYNEQFF. As DNA, the CDR3 is TGTGCCACCAGCCCTGATGGCATACGAGGGTACAATGAGCAGTTCTTC.

The gene calls are TRBV5-1 and TRBJ1-6; TRBD1 agrees at 9 bases. Germline trimming cut 1 base from V and 15 bases from J; bases unmatched to any gene: 2. This CDR3 has 12 amino acids. The germline gives CDR1 SGHRS, CDR2 YFSETQ. Written as DNA, the CDR3 is TGCGCCAGCAGCTTGTGGGGACAGGGCCTCCACTTT. The encoded protein is CASSLWGQGLHF.

This clone was seen a single time. The V and J genes are TRBV7-9 and TRBJ1-1; no clear D. Germline V CDR1 and CDR2: SEHNR, FQNEAQ (reference sequence). Trimming took off 1 base at V and 0 bases at J, with 6 bases between the two ends. The CDR3 contains 14 residues. The CDR3 region is CASSLESVNTEAFF. The CDR3 DNA reads as TGTGCCAGCAGCTTAGAATCGGTGAACACTGAAGCTTTCTTT.

The chain uses TRBV5-1 and TRBJ2-7; 15 bases agree with TRBD2. The germline V gene encodes CDR1 SGHRS and CDR2 YFSETQ. The CDR3 extends over 16 amino acids. Losses at the gene ends were 0 bases for V and 4 bases for J; bases not matched to a gene: 2. The CDR3 nucleotides are TGCGCCAGCAGCTTGGAAGGGACTAGCGGGAGGTACGAGCAGTACTTC. Translation: CASSLEGTSGRYEQYF. The full variable domain, with the rest looked up from reference TRBV5-1 and TRBJ2-7, is KAGVTQTPRYLIKTRGQQVTLSCSPISGHRSVSWYQQTPGQGLQFLFEYFSETQRNKGNFPGRFSGRQFSNSRSEMNVSTLELGDSALYLCASSLEGTSGRYEQYFGPGTRLTVT.

The CDR3 coding sequence is TGCGCCAGCAGCTTGGTAGGGGGAACCTACAATGAGCAGTTCTTC. It encodes CASSLVGGTYNEQFF. V gene TRBV5-1 combines with J gene TRBJ2-1, with D perhaps TRBD1 (6 bases). CDR1 is SGHRS, CDR2 YFSETQ, per germline. The CDR3 has 15 residues. Trimming took 0 bases from V and 2 from J, leaving 9 bases between them.

The rearrangement joins TRBV5-1 to TRBJ1-3, with D perhaps TRBD1 (5 bases). Germline assignment: CDR1 SGHRS and CDR2 YFSETQ. This CDR3 spans 16 amino acids. V lost 4 bases and J lost 0, with 14 bases in between. The chain's CDR3 is CASSPSDSSSGNTIYF. The CDR3 DNA follows: TGCGCCAGCAGCCCTTCCGACAGTTCCTCTGGAAACACCATATATTTT.